This T cell receptor (beta chain) comes out of a study of blood T cell repertoires in COVID-19. Here immunoSEQ multiplex PCR was the method, and the copy in TCRdb shows in-frame clones only, minus some. The data contain more than 70,000 clones, 77% of them singletons. The sample comprised peripheral blood. The receptor was isolated from a human donor in a cohort sampled during active COVID-19.

This CDR3 reads CASSLAGALSSTDTQYF. The CDR3 bases are TGTGCCAGCAGTTTAGCGGGGGCCCTTTCTAGCACAGATACGCAGTATTTT. This chain connects TRBV28 to TRBJ2-3; possible D gene TRBD2, 7 bases. V was clipped by 2 bases and J by 0 bases, with 15 bases between them. The germline gives CDR1 MDHEN, CDR2 SYDVKM. The length of the CDR3 is 17 residues.